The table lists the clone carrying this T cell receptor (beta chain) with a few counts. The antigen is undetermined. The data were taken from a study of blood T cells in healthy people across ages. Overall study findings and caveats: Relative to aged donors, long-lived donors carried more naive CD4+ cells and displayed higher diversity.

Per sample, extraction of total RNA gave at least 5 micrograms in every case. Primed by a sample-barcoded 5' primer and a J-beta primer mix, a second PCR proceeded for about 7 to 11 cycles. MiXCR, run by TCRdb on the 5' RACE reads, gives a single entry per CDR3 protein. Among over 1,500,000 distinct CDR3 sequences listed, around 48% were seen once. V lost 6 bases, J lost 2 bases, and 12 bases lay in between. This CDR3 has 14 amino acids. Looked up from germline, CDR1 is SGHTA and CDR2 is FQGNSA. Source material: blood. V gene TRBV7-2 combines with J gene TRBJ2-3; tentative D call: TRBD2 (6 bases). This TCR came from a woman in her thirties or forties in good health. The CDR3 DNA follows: TGTGCCAGCAGAGGGGCGGGATACACAGATACGCAGTATTTT. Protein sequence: CASRGAGYTDTQYF. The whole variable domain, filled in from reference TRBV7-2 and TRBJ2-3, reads GAGVSQSPSNKVTEKGKDVELRCDPISGHTALYWYRQSLGQGLEFLIYFQGNSAPDKSGLPSDRFSAERTGGSVSTLTIQRTQQEDSAVYLCASRGAGYTDTQYFGPGTRLTVL.